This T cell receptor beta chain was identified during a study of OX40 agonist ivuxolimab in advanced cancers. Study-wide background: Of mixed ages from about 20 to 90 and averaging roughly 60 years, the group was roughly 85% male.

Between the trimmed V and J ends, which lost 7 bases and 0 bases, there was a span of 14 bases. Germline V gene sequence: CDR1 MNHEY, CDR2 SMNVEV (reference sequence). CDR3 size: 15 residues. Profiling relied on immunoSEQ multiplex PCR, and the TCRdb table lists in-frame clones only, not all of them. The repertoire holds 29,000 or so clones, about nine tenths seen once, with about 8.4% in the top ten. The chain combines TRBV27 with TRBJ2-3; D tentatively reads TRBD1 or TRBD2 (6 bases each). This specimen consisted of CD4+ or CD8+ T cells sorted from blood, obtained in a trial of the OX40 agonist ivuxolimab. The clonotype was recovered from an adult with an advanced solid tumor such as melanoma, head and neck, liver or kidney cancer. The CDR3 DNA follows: TGTGCCAGCACCGTAGGGGGGTATAGCACAGATACGCAGTATTTT. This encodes CASTVGGYSTDTQYF.